Shown below are 4 T cell receptor beta chains from a single sample sequenced in a study of identical twins. TCRdb reprocessed the 5' RACE reads with MiXCR, giving one entry per CDR3 protein. The sample records under 900,000 distinct CDR3 sequences, 15% to 20% being singletons. This sample also belongs to another study, concerning T cells expressing NK-cell markers.

Sequenced: PBMCs. Receptors originate from a woman in her late teens or twenties in good health.

V gene TRBV13 combines with J gene TRBJ1-2; D is uncertain. The CDR3 covers 15 residues. V dropped 0 bases and J dropped 2 bases, with 10 bases sitting between them. The germline V gene has CDR1 PRHDT and CDR2 FYEKMQ (reference sequence). The chain's CDR3 is CASSLGRRGNYGYTF. In nucleotides, the CDR3 is TGTGCCAGCAGCTTAGGTAGACGGGGAAACTATGGCTACACCTTC.

This clonotype was found a few times. The V and J genes are TRBV6-5 and TRBJ2-7; 11 bases fit TRBD2. The CDR3 is made up of 14 amino acids. V shed 2 bases and J 3 bases; nucleotides not matched to a gene: 0. Looked up from germline, CDR1 is MNHEY and CDR2 is SVGAGI. The CDR3 spells CASSYLAGGYEQYF. CDR3 nucleotides: TGTGCCAGCAGTTACCTAGCGGGGGGCTACGAGCAGTACTTC.

In this sample, this clonotype turned up many times. The V call is TRBV12-3 or TRBV12-4, the J call TRBJ2-2; D unresolved. The CDR3 has 10 amino acids. Trimming cost V 10 bases and J 3 bases, with 3 bases left between them. DNA of the CDR3: TGTGCCACTTACACCGGGGAGCTGTTTTTT. This codes for CATYTGELFF.

This clonotype was seen more than once but under ten times. The gene calls are TRBV7-9 and TRBJ1-5; tentatively, D is TRBD1 (5 bases). V was cut by 2 bases and J by 4 bases, with 15 bases left in between. The CDR3 is 16 amino acids. Germline-derived CDR1 and CDR2 are SEHNR and FQNEAQ (reference sequence). In DNA, the CDR3 is TGTGCCAGCAGCTTATCTATTGGGGCAGCTAATCAGCCCCAGCATTTT. This translates into CASSLSIGAANQPQHF.